This TCR beta chain stems from a study of CD4 T cells in relation to SARS-CoV-2 and coronaviruses. Across the whole study: The HLA restriction of the shared crossreactive spike epitopes was mapped.

The assay was immunoSEQ multiplex PCR, and TCRdb's table has in-frame clones only and misses some. The sample holds some 38,000 clones, around 74% seen once. Points on this clone: Its antigen is not known.

The sequenced sample consisted of memory CD4+ T cells from PBMCs, cultured in vitro. This TCR derives from an adult with COVID-19.

The CDR3, as DNA: TGTGCCAGCAGCTTGGCGTCTACAGGTCCGTACGAGCAGTACTTC. It encodes CASSLASTGPYEQYF. This chain connects TRBV5-4 to TRBJ2-7, with D perhaps matching TRBD1 (5 bases). V shed 0 bases and J shed 4 bases, with 14 bases lying between them. The germline V gene encodes CDR1 SGHNT and CDR2 YYREEE (reference sequence). CDR3 size: 15 residues.